This passage covers 27 T cell receptor beta chains from one sample sequenced in a study of tissue T cells after allogeneic stem cell transplantation. Libraries were prepared by immunoSEQ multiplex PCR; TCRdb keeps only in-frame clonotypes and omits some of them. The sample shows 8,000 to 10,000 clones, about 69% of them seen only once. Material: tissue from the stomach, obtained at autopsy. Receptor source: a male donor at least 60 years old with lung cancer.

The chain links TRBV4-3 to TRBJ1-5; D gene uncertain. The CDR3 runs to 13 residues. The V and J ends lost 0 bases and 4 bases respectively, with 4 bases between them. CDR1 and CDR2 from the germline V gene are LGHNA and YSLEER. The DNA for the CDR3 is TGCGCCAGCAGCCAAGATAGGAATCAGCCCCAGCATTTT. Translation: CASSQDRNQPQHF.

This clone was detected only a few times. The V gene is TRBV11-2, the J gene TRBJ1-6; 9 bases are shared with TRBD1. The germline V gene has CDR1 SGHAT and CDR2 FQNNGV. The CDR3 spans 16 residues. J gave up 12 bases and V 0 bases, and 9 bases lay outside the gene matches. The CDR3 DNA reads TGTGCCAGCAGCTTAGATACAGGGGGCCCATTAGTACCCCTCCACTTT. The encoded protein is CASSLDTGGPLVPLHF.

The sample holds a few counts of this clone. This chain joins TRBV5-1 and TRBJ1-2; D possibly corresponds to TRBD1 (6 bases). CDR1 SGHRS and CDR2 YFSETQ come from the germline V gene. The CDR3 is 12 amino acids. The germline V and J ends were trimmed by 5 bases and 3 bases, with 8 bases remaining between them. CDR3 residues: CASRRTDYGYTF. The CDR3 region has the DNA TGCGCCAGCAGACGGACAGACTATGGCTACACCTTC.

J is TRBJ1-3 and V is TRBV6-5; 7 bases match TRBD1. Germline loops: CDR1 MNHEY, CDR2 SVGAGI. The trim removed 8 bases at V and 4 bases at J, leaving 8 bases unmatched. This CDR3 is 14 amino acids long. This CDR3 reads CASQTPGGGNTIYF. CDR3 DNA sequence: TGTGCCAGCCAAACCCCAGGGGGAGGAAACACCATATATTTT.

This clone was counted once. The genes are TRBV27 and TRBJ2-1; the D gene is possibly TRBD2 (5 bases). CDR1 is MNHEY, CDR2 SMNVEV, per germline (reference sequence). V was trimmed by 4 bases and J by 4 bases, leaving 11 bases between them. CDR3 length equals 14 residues. The CDR3 nucleotides are TGTGCCAGCAGTTCCAGCGGTAGATACAATGAGCAGTTCTTC. It encodes CASSSSGRYNEQFF.

This clone was counted once. This rearrangement joins TRBV18 to TRBJ2-2, with 11 nucleotides matching TRBD2. This CDR3 contains 19 residues. Germline V gene sequence: CDR1 KGHSH, CDR2 LQKENI. V was clipped by 5 bases and J by 3 bases; unmatched bases: 14. The CDR3 here is CASSSILAGGTSDTGELFF. The CDR3 region has the DNA TGTGCCAGCTCATCGATATTAGCGGGGGGGACGTCCGACACCGGGGAGCTGTTTTTT.

By sample share, this clone is medium-sized. The chain links TRBV4-3 to TRBJ2-5, with D possibly being TRBD1 (6 bases). V shed 2 bases and J shed 5 bases, with 24 bases lying between them. This CDR3 has 18 amino acids. The germline V gene has CDR1 LGHNA and CDR2 YSLEER. As DNA, the CDR3 is TGCGCCAGCAGCCAATCTCCCTGGGGGCAGGGGAGCGCGGAGACCCAGTACTTC. It translates to CASSQSPWGQGSAETQYF.

The sample holds a few counts of this clone. This rearrangement joins TRBV28 to TRBJ1-5; possibly TRBD1 for D (5 bases). The CDR3 runs to 13 residues. Looked up from germline, CDR1 is MDHEN and CDR2 is SYDVKM. V was clipped by 6 bases and J by 6 bases, with 12 bases between them. The CDR3 is CASSPWGGQPQHF. The CDR3 coding sequence is TGTGCCAGCAGCCCCTGGGGGGGTCAGCCCCAGCATTTT. Using reference TRBV28 and TRBJ1-5 for the parts outside the CDR3, the full variable domain is DVKVTQSSRYLVKRTGEKVFLECVQDMDHENMFWYRQDPGLGLRLIYFSYDVKMKEKGDIPEGYSVSREKKERFSLILESASTNQTSMYLCASSPWGGQPQHFGDGTRLSIL.

This clone turned up a few times. The same CDR3 can be traced to other DNA sequences in this sample. The chain is built from TRBV4-2 and TRBJ2-7; 10 nucleotides agree with TRBD2. This CDR3 region has 16 residues. J was trimmed by 4 bases and V by 0 bases; bases with no gene match: 6. Germline-derived CDR1 and CDR2 are LGHNA and YNFKEQ. CDR3 loop: CASSQDLASGSYEQYF. In nucleotides, the CDR3 is TGTGCCAGCAGCCAAGATCTGGCTAGCGGGAGTTACGAGCAGTACTTC.

This clone was found a few times. The rearrangement joins TRBV27 to TRBJ1-2; TRBD1 agrees at 8 bases. CDR3 length equals 15 residues. Losses at the gene ends were 6 bases for V and 4 bases for J; bases not matched to a gene: 10. The germline V gene has CDR1 MNHEY and CDR2 SMNVEV (reference sequence). DNA of the CDR3: TGTGCCAGCAGGGCAGGGGGCGTGGGTTCCTATGGCTACACCTTC. Encoded protein: CASRAGGVGSYGYTF.

This clone has only a few counts. This sample also contains other DNA sequences that code for the same CDR3. The V gene is TRBV29-1, the J gene TRBJ2-1; D might be TRBD1 or TRBD2, each matching 5 bases. Germline-derived CDR1 and CDR2 are SQVTM and ANQGSEA. The CDR3 length is 12 residues. Trimming took 6 bases from V and 3 from J, leaving 9 bases between them. CDR3 in DNA: TGCAGCGTGGGGACCGACTACAATGAGCAGTTCTTC. Its protein product is CSVGTDYNEQFF.

The chain carries TRBV5-1 and TRBJ2-5; D is ambiguous. Trimming left V 9 bases short and J 4 bases short, with 10 bases between. The CDR3 runs to 11 residues. In germline, CDR1 is SGHRS, CDR2 YFSETQ. The CDR3 spells CATREAETQYF. The CDR3 nucleotides read TGCGCCACCAGAGAGGCAGAGACCCAGTACTTC.

This chain uses TRBV5-6 with TRBJ2-7, with a possible D match to TRBD1 (5 bases). Germline V CDR1 and CDR2: SGHDT, YYEEEE. The V and J ends lost 6 bases and 0 bases respectively, with 22 bases between them. CDR3 size: 17 residues. This CDR3 reads CASTRQGPLTFSYEQYF. DNA of the CDR3: TGTGCCAGCACGCGCCAGGGTCCACTAACCTTCTCCTACGAGCAGTACTTC.

The V call is TRBV6-6, the J call TRBJ1-2, with 7 bases lining up with TRBD1. Germline lookup yields CDR1 MNHNY and CDR2 SVGAGI (reference sequence). Germline trimming cut 6 bases from V and 0 bases from J; bases unmatched to any gene: 10. CDR3 size: 16 residues. CDR3 DNA sequence: TGTGCCAGCAGACAACCGGGACAGTTTTCTAACTATGGCTACACCTTC. Translation gives CASRQPGQFSNYGYTF.

The gene calls are TRBV29-1 and TRBJ2-7, with D possibly TRBD2 on 5 matching bases. The V end was cut by 5 bases, the J end by 5 bases, with 10 bases between. There are 11 residues in the CDR3. Germline CDR1 and CDR2: SQVTM and ANQGSEA. The CDR3 region has the DNA TGCAGCGTTCAACGAGGGAACGAGCAGTACTTC. Protein sequence: CSVQRGNEQYF.

The chain combines TRBV10-3 with TRBJ2-2; D is unresolved. Germline V gene lookup returns CDR1 ENHRY and CDR2 SYGVKD. Trimming cost V 8 bases and J 4 bases, with 17 bases left between them. The length of the CDR3 is 15 residues. The CDR3 nucleotides read TGTGCCATCGGAAATGAAAGGGTATCCACCGGGGAGCTGTTTTTT. This codes for CAIGNERVSTGELFF.

This clone was picked up a small number of times. The chain has TRBV9 and TRBJ2-7; 8 bases fit TRBD2. V lost 3 bases and J lost 4; bases outside the gene matches: 9. CDR1 is SGDLS, CDR2 YYNGEE, per germline. There are 15 residues in the CDR3. The CDR3 sequence is CASSEGAGAIYEQYF. CDR3 sequence (DNA): TGTGCCAGCAGCGAGGGAGCGGGAGCTATATACGAGCAGTACTTC.

J is TRBJ2-7 and V is TRBV10-1; the D gene is possibly TRBD1 (7 bases). The CDR3 has 15 amino acids. V lost 5 bases, J lost 0 bases, and 14 bases lay in between. In germline, CDR1 is WNHNN, CDR2 SYGVQD (reference sequence). CDR3 sequence reads: CASSIGRDSSYEQYF. CDR3 in DNA: TGCGCCAGCAGTATCGGGCGGGACAGCTCCTACGAGCAGTACTTC.

V usage is TRBV10-3 and J usage is TRBJ2-3, with D perhaps matching TRBD2 (6 bases). The germline V gene has CDR1 ENHRY and CDR2 SYGVKD. This CDR3 has 14 residues. The V and J ends lost 0 bases and 7 bases respectively, with 11 bases between them. CDR3 bases: TGTGCCATCAGTGAGTCGGCCGGAGGGTATACGCAGTATTTT. Its translation: CAISESAGGYTQYF.

The J gene is TRBJ1-3, the V gene TRBV24-1; D might be TRBD1 (5 bases). Germline-derived CDR1 and CDR2 are KGHDR and SFDVKD. The length of the CDR3 is 14 residues. V was pared by 3 bases and J by 0 bases, with 5 bases between. CDR3 DNA sequence: TGTGCCACCAGTGATACAGGCTCTGGAAACACCATATATTTT. This encodes CATSDTGSGNTIYF.

This clone came up a few times. J is TRBJ2-3 and V is TRBV7-2; 7 bases fit TRBD1. The CDR3 is 14 residues long. From germline, CDR1 is SGHTA and CDR2 FQGNSA. The J segment lost 6 bases and the V segment lost 1 base, leaving 4 bases of the junction unmatched. DNA of the CDR3: TGTGCCAGCAGCTTAGAGGGGGCTTGGGATACGCAGTATTTT. Its protein is CASSLEGAWDTQYF.

The chain combines TRBV6-5 with TRBJ1-4; the D is unclear. V was shortened by 7 bases and J by 7 bases, with 13 bases between the two germline ends. Germline CDR1 is MNHEY and CDR2 is SVGAGI. The CDR3 extends over 13 amino acids. CDR3 sequence (DNA): TGTGCCAGCAACCCGGCCGAACGTGAAAAACTGTTTTTT. Translation: CASNPAEREKLFF.

The V and J genes are TRBV2 and TRBJ2-3; D gene uncertain. The CDR3 extends over 16 amino acids. The V and J ends lost 6 bases and 1 base respectively, with 17 bases between them. Germline CDR1 SNHLY, CDR2 FYNNEI. CDR3 coding DNA: TGTGCCAGCAGGAGAAACGTCTTGGTAGGCACAGATACGCAGTATTTT. Translated: CASRRNVLVGTDTQYF.

The chain is built from TRBV10-3 and TRBJ1-3; D gene ambiguous. The CDR3 extends over 14 amino acids. Germline V gene sequence: CDR1 ENHRY, CDR2 SYGVKD. Trimming removed 11 bases from V and 5 bases from J, with 19 bases in between. CDR3 sequence (DNA): TGTGCCTCCGCGGCTGATGTCTGGAGAAACACCATATATTTT. Protein sequence: CASAADVWRNTIYF.

The rearrangement joins TRBV7-9 to TRBJ2-3, with TRBD2 matching 8 bases. The CDR3 is 15 amino acids. V shed 0 bases and J 6 bases; nucleotides not matched to a gene: 5. Germline-derived CDR1 and CDR2 are SEHNR and FQNEAQ (reference sequence). The CDR3 loop is CASSLASGGVDTQYF. For the CDR3, the DNA is TGTGCCAGCAGCTTAGCATCGGGAGGGGTGGATACGCAGTATTTT.

V is TRBV5-4 and J is TRBJ1-1, with 9 bases matching TRBD1. Trimming removed 2 bases from V and 1 base from J; junction bases left unmatched: 3. CDR3 length: 15 amino acids. CDR1 is SGHNT, CDR2 YYREEE, per germline (reference sequence). In DNA, the CDR3 is TGTGCCAGCAGCTTTGGGACAGGGAGGAACACTGAAGCTTTCTTT. Its translation is CASSFGTGRNTEAFF.

The chain links TRBV27 to TRBJ2-3, with D unresolved. CDR1 and CDR2 from the germline V gene are MNHEY and SMNVEV (reference sequence). Trimming shortened V by 1 base and J by 0 bases, and 11 bases separated the two germline ends. The CDR3 sequence is 16 residues long. The CDR3 spells CASSLLEGPSTDTQYF. The DNA of the CDR3 is TGTGCCAGCAGTTTATTGGAAGGGCCGAGCACAGATACGCAGTATTTT.